A single sample is the source of the 21 T cell receptor beta chains below, sequenced in a study of tumor-infiltrating lymphocytes in localized non-small cell lung cancer. Some clones are missing from TCRdb's copy, which holds only in-frame ones; the method was immunoSEQ multiplex PCR. Of under 10,000 clones in the sample, 72% are singletons; the top ten hold over 12%. The sequenced sample was lung tumor tissue. All receptors derive from a human donor with non-small cell lung cancer.

V and J are TRBV27 and TRBJ2-7; TRBD2 agrees at 7 bases. Losses at the gene ends were 2 bases for V and 13 bases for J; bases not matched to a gene: 8. Germline CDR1 reads MNHEY; CDR2 reads SMNVEV (reference sequence). This CDR3 contains 12 residues. CDR3 residues: CASSLGERDLYF. The DNA of the CDR3 is TGTGCCAGCAGTTTAGGGGAGCGGGACCTCTACTTC.

This clone appeared a single time. The V call is TRBV27, the J call TRBJ2-7; no definite D call. This CDR3 is 13 amino acids long. Germline CDR1 and CDR2: MNHEY and SMNVEV (reference sequence). Trimming removed 0 bases from V and 9 bases from J, with 12 bases in between. As DNA, the CDR3 is TGTGCCAGCAGTTTATCGCCCCGGGCATGGCAGTACTTC. Translating it yields CASSLSPRAWQYF.

This clone was counted only a few times. J is TRBJ2-1 and V is TRBV2; possible D gene TRBD1, 5 bases. The CDR3 loop spans 13 amino acids. Trimming removed 2 bases from V and 6 bases from J, with 8 bases in between. The germline V gene has CDR1 SNHLY and CDR2 FYNNEI. The CDR3 sequence is CASSEWQGNEQFF. CDR3 DNA sequence: TGTGCCAGCAGTGAATGGCAGGGCAATGAGCAGTTCTTC.

The rearrangement uses TRBV7-9 and TRBJ2-2, with 9 bases fitting TRBD2. The CDR3 spans 18 residues. V shed 2 bases, J shed 4 bases, and the junction held 11 bases outside the gene matches. Germline V lookup: CDR1 SEHNR, CDR2 FQNEAQ (reference sequence). The CDR3: CASSLKVWREGGTGELFF. The CDR3 DNA follows: TGTGCCAGCAGCTTAAAAGTTTGGCGGGAGGGCGGCACCGGGGAGCTGTTTTTT. The full variable domain, its missing parts supplied by reference TRBV7-9 and TRBJ2-2, is DTGVSQNPRHKITKRGQNVTFRCDPISEHNRLYWYRQTLGQGPEFLTYFQNEAQLEKSRLLSDRFSAERPKGSFSTLEIQRTEQGDSAMYLCASSLKVWREGGTGELFFGEGSRLTVL.

This chain joins TRBV7-7 and TRBJ2-1, with TRBD2 identical over 10 bases. Germline-derived CDR1 and CDR2 are SSHAT and FNYEAQ (reference sequence). This CDR3 is built from 15 residues. With 0 bases clipped from V and 9 bases from J, the junction kept 5 bases outside the gene matches. The CDR3 sequence: CASSLARASGSEQFF. In DNA, the CDR3 is TGTGCCAGCAGCTTAGCGCGGGCTAGCGGGAGTGAGCAGTTCTTC.

This sequence joins TRBV11-1 and TRBJ1-1; D is unresolved. The germline V gene has CDR1 SGHAT and CDR2 FQDESV (reference sequence). The CDR3 covers 15 residues. Trimming pared 2 bases from V and 4 bases from J, leaving 14 bases between. CDR3 nucleotides: TGTGCCAGCAGCTTACGTTCAGACCCACTCACTGAAGCTTTCTTT. Its protein is CASSLRSDPLTEAFF.

The rearrangement links TRBV6-1 to TRBJ1-5; weak D call: TRBD1 (5 bases). CDR3 length: 15 amino acids. Germline CDR1 is MNHNS and CDR2 is SASEGT. The V and J ends lost 2 bases and 1 base respectively, with 9 bases between them. Here the CDR3 DNA reads TGTGCCAGCAGTGAAAGGTGGGGGAGCAATCAGCCCCAGCATTTT. It specifies CASSERWGSNQPQHF.

This clone was seen more than once but under ten times. Here the CDR3 DNA reads TGTGCCAGCAGCCCCCCTTTAGCGGGACTGCTCCACGAGCAGTACTTC. Protein: CASSPPLAGLLHEQYF. The rearrangement links TRBV7-8 to TRBJ2-7, with TRBD2 identical over 8 bases. Germline V gene sequence: CDR1 SGHVS, CDR2 FQNEAQ. The ends lost 5 bases at V and 5 bases at J; junction bases unmatched: 14. The CDR3 is made up of 16 amino acids.

The chain joins TRBV6-5 to TRBJ1-5, with a weak D call TRBD1 (6 bases). V lost 4 bases and J 5 bases, leaving 15 bases between the germline ends. The CDR3 is 15 amino acids. Germline values: CDR1 MNHEY, CDR2 SVGAGI. The CDR3 spells CASSSLYRGDQPQHF. The CDR3, as DNA: TGTGCCAGCAGTTCCCTTTATAGGGGGGATCAGCCCCAGCATTTT.

The chain recombines TRBV10-3 with TRBJ1-1, with D possibly TRBD1 on 5 matching bases. CDR3 length: 13 amino acids. Germline CDR1 ENHRY, CDR2 SYGVKD. V was trimmed by 9 bases and J by 2 bases, leaving 13 bases between them. CDR3 coding DNA: TGTGCCATGGGACGGACGGTAAACACTGAAGCTTTCTTT. This codes for CAMGRTVNTEAFF.

The genes are TRBV5-4 and TRBJ2-5; D is uncertain. Between the trimmed V and J ends, which lost 0 bases and 5 bases, there was a span of 8 bases. The CDR3 covers 13 residues. Looked up from germline, CDR1 is SGHNT and CDR2 is YYREEE (reference sequence). CDR3 sequence (DNA): TGTGCCAGCAGCTTGGGAGGTACGGAGACCCAGTACTTC. It codes for CASSLGGTETQYF.

The rearrangement uses TRBV29-1 and TRBJ2-7, with no clear D. The CDR3 has 11 residues. The germline V and J ends were trimmed by 6 bases and 3 bases, with 9 bases remaining between them. The germline V gene has CDR1 SQVTM and CDR2 ANQGSEA. CDR3 DNA: TGCAGCGTAGGTGACAACTACGAGCAGTACTTC. Its translation: CSVGDNYEQYF.

This clone occurred a few times. The chain has TRBV7-2 and TRBJ2-2; D unresolved. This CDR3 is 12 amino acids long. The germline V gene encodes CDR1 SGHTA and CDR2 FQGNSA. V dropped 5 bases and J dropped 4 bases, with 5 bases sitting between them. CDR3 sequence: CASSPSTGELFF. For the CDR3, the DNA is TGTGCCAGCAGCCCAAGCACCGGGGAGCTGTTTTTT.

The V and J genes are TRBV4-2 and TRBJ2-1; the match to TRBD2 covers 11 bases. Losses at the gene ends were 1 base for V and 1 base for J; bases not matched to a gene: 6. CDR1 is LGHNA, CDR2 YNFKEQ, per germline. This CDR3 region has 18 residues. DNA for the CDR3: TGTGCCAGCAGCCAAGTAAATAGCGGGGGGGTTTCCTACAATGAGCAGTTCTTC. It specifies CASSQVNSGGVSYNEQFF.

This clone is hyperexpanded (1% or more) within its sample. The V call is TRBV2, the J call TRBJ2-1, with D unresolved. Germline CDR1 and CDR2: SNHLY and FYNNEI. This CDR3 contains 15 residues. The germline V and J ends were trimmed by 4 bases and 5 bases, with 15 bases remaining between them. The CDR3 loop reads CASSAPALSHNEQFF. CDR3 bases: TGTGCCAGCAGTGCACCGGCCCTGAGCCACAATGAGCAGTTCTTC.

The chain joins TRBV7-9 to TRBJ2-2; 14 bases are shared with TRBD2. The V gene end was trimmed by 5 bases and the J gene end by 4 bases; junction bases not matched to a gene: 6. Per germline, CDR1 SEHNR and CDR2 FQNEAQ (reference sequence). The CDR3 runs to 17 residues. The CDR3 here is CASSRTGTSGGTGELFF. The CDR3 nucleotides are TGTGCCAGCAGCCGCACCGGGACTAGCGGGGGCACCGGGGAGCTGTTTTTT.

The V and J genes are TRBV5-1 and TRBJ2-7, with 11 bases aligning to TRBD2. The CDR3 is 16 residues long. The V gene end was trimmed by 5 bases and the J gene end by 4 bases; junction bases not matched to a gene: 11. CDR1 is SGHRS, CDR2 YFSETQ, per germline. CDR3 residues: CASSWTPGLAAYEQYF. CDR3 DNA sequence: TGCGCCAGCAGTTGGACTCCGGGACTAGCGGCTTACGAGCAGTACTTC.

This clone is a singleton in its sample. The chain combines TRBV4-3 with TRBJ2-1; TRBD1 matches at 10 bases. V lost 4 bases and J lost 5; bases outside the gene matches: 11. The CDR3 has 17 amino acids. Per germline, CDR1 LGHNA and CDR2 YSLEER. The CDR3 DNA is TGCGCCAGCAGCCGGATTGCACCCGGGACAGGGGACAATGAGCAGTTCTTC. Translation gives CASSRIAPGTGDNEQFF.

The V gene is TRBV6-1, the J gene TRBJ2-7; 7 positions agree with TRBD1. Trimming removed 8 bases from V and 7 bases from J; junction bases left unmatched: 14. CDR1 and CDR2 from the germline V gene are MNHNS and SASEGT. The CDR3 covers 14 residues. Here the CDR3 reads CASGRDSSSREQYF. CDR3 DNA sequence: TGTGCCAGCGGTAGGGACAGCTCCTCACGGGAGCAGTACTTC.

The chain joins TRBV29-1 to TRBJ2-5; the D gene is possibly TRBD1 (6 bases). The CDR3 covers 12 residues. In germline, CDR1 is SQVTM, CDR2 ANQGSEA. Trimming stripped 1 base from V and 4 bases from J, with 7 bases between. This CDR3 reads CSVEVRGETQYF. The DNA for the CDR3 is TGCAGCGTTGAAGTCAGGGGAGAGACCCAGTACTTC.

The chain employs TRBV9 and TRBJ1-2; perhaps TRBD1 as D (6 bases). With 0 bases removed from V and 4 bases from J, the gap between germline ends came to 13 bases. CDR1 is SGDLS and CDR2 is YYNGEE in the germline V gene. The CDR3 is 15 amino acids. CDR3 region: CASSVAGGTIYGYTF. Written as DNA, the CDR3 is TGTGCCAGCAGCGTAGCTGGGGGCACGATCTATGGCTACACCTTC.